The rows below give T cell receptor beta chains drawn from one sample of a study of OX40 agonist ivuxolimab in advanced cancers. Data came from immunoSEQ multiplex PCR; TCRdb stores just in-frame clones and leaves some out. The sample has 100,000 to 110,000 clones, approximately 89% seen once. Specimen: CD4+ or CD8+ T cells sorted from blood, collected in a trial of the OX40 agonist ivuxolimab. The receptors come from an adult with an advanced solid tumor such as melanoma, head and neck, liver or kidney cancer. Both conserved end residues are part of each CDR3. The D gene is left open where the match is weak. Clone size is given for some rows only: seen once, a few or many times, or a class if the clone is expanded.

CDR3aa: CASSLSPLGSYNEQFF
CDR3nt: TGTGCCAGCAGCTTATCGCCGCTGGGCTCCTACAATGAGCAGTTCTTC
v_gene: TRBV7-9
j_gene: TRBJ2-1
d_gene: -
abundance: -

CDR3aa: CASSSRTGSTDTQYF
CDR3nt: TGTGCCAGCAGCTCCCGGACAGGGAGCACAGATACGCAGTATTTT
v_gene: TRBV7-6
j_gene: TRBJ2-3
d_gene: TRBD1
abundance: -

CDR3aa: CASSYLGPPSLAFF
CDR3nt: TGTGCCAGCAGTTACCTAGGACCCCCTAGCCTGGCTTTCTTT
v_gene: TRBV6-5
j_gene: TRBJ1-1
d_gene: -
abundance: -

CDR3aa: CASKNQPGQGYNQPQHF
CDR3nt: TGTGCCAGCAAGAACCAACCGGGACAGGGCTATAATCAGCCCCAGCATTTT
v_gene: TRBV19
j_gene: TRBJ1-5
d_gene: TRBD1
abundance: -

CDR3aa: CASSEPGALETQYF
CDR3nt: TGTGCCAGCAGTGAACCAGGGGCCTTGGAGACCCAGTACTTC
v_gene: TRBV25-1
j_gene: TRBJ2-5
d_gene: -
abundance: few

CDR3aa: CASSLAGTSGIYEQYF
CDR3nt: TGTGCCAGCAGCTTAGCGGGGACTAGCGGGATCTACGAGCAGTACTTC
v_gene: TRBV7-6
j_gene: TRBJ2-7
d_gene: TRBD2
abundance: -

CDR3aa: CAWTADGTSYGYTF
CDR3nt: TGTGCCTGGACGGCGGACGGGACAAGCTATGGCTACACCTTC
v_gene: TRBV30
j_gene: TRBJ1-2
d_gene: -
abundance: -

CDR3aa: CASRPTSGASNTGELFF
CDR3nt: TGTGCCAGTAGGCCGACTAGCGGGGCATCGAACACCGGGGAGCTGTTTTTT
v_gene: TRBV19
j_gene: TRBJ2-2
d_gene: TRBD2
abundance: -

CDR3aa: CASSQELGGANVLTF
CDR3nt: TGTGCCAGCAGTCAAGAGTTGGGCGGGGCCAACGTCCTGACTTTC
v_gene: TRBV6-4
j_gene: TRBJ2-6
d_gene: -
abundance: -

CDR3aa: CASSERGLSYNEQFF
CDR3nt: TGTGCCAGCAGTGAGAGAGGCCTCTCCTACAATGAGCAGTTCTTC
v_gene: TRBV6-1
j_gene: TRBJ2-1
d_gene: -
abundance: -

CDR3aa: CATSARQGQTDTQYF
CDR3nt: TGTGCCACCAGCGCAAGGCAGGGGCAGACAGATACGCAGTATTTT
v_gene: TRBV15
j_gene: TRBJ2-3
d_gene: -
abundance: once

CDR3aa: CASSLGLAGGLYNEQFF
CDR3nt: TGTGCCAGCAGCTTAGGGCTAGCGGGAGGACTCTACAATGAGCAGTTCTTC
v_gene: TRBV11-1
j_gene: TRBJ2-1
d_gene: TRBD2
abundance: once

CDR3aa: CASSLGPRGNEAFF
CDR3nt: TGTGCCAGCAGCTTAGGTCCAAGAGGGAATGAAGCTTTCTTT
v_gene: TRBV7-2
j_gene: TRBJ1-1
d_gene: -
abundance: -

CDR3aa: CASSQGLAGGGYTQYF
CDR3nt: TGCGCCAGCAGCCAGGGACTAGCGGGAGGAGGATATACGCAGTATTTT
v_gene: TRBV5-1
j_gene: TRBJ2-3
d_gene: TRBD2
abundance: -

CDR3aa: CASTLHDRMYGYTF
CDR3nt: TGTGCCAGCACGCTCCACGACAGGATGTATGGCTACACCTTC
v_gene: TRBV2
j_gene: TRBJ1-2
d_gene: -
abundance: -

CDR3aa: CASGQALTYEQYF
CDR3nt: TGTGCCAGCGGACAGGCCTTAACCTACGAGCAGTACTTC
v_gene: TRBV2
j_gene: TRBJ2-7
d_gene: TRBD1
abundance: -

CDR3aa: CAWSVRRGSADTQYF
CDR3nt: TGTGCCTGGAGTGTACGTCGGGGGTCCGCAGATACGCAGTATTTT
v_gene: TRBV30
j_gene: TRBJ2-3
d_gene: -
abundance: once

CDR3aa: CATTGDTQYF
CDR3nt: TGTGCCACCACCGGAGATACGCAGTATTTT
v_gene: TRBV10-3
j_gene: TRBJ2-3
d_gene: -
abundance: -

CDR3aa: CASSKTQGSYEQYF
CDR3nt: TGTGCCAGCAGCAAAACACAGGGTTCGTACGAGCAGTACTTC
v_gene: TRBV21-1
j_gene: TRBJ2-7
d_gene: -
abundance: -

CDR3aa: CASSFSSLATYEQYF
CDR3nt: TGTGCCAGCAGCTTCTCGTCTTTGGCAACCTACGAGCAGTACTTC
v_gene: TRBV5-6
j_gene: TRBJ2-7
d_gene: -
abundance: -

CDR3aa: CASQDSHQPQHF
CDR3nt: TGTGCCAGCCAAGACAGTCATCAGCCCCAGCATTTT
v_gene: TRBV28
j_gene: TRBJ1-5
d_gene: -
abundance: -

CDR3aa: CASSTTGDGYTF
CDR3nt: TGTGCCAGTAGTACAACAGGGGATGGCTACACCTTC
v_gene: TRBV19
j_gene: TRBJ1-2
d_gene: TRBD1
abundance: -

CDR3aa: CASSERLAGGTDTQYF
CDR3nt: TGTGCCAGCAGCGAGCGACTAGCGGGAGGCACAGATACGCAGTATTTT
v_gene: TRBV9
j_gene: TRBJ2-3
d_gene: TRBD2
abundance: -

CDR3aa: CSAWRDSPYEQYF
CDR3nt: TGCAGCGCCTGGAGGGACAGTCCCTACGAGCAGTACTTC
v_gene: TRBV29-1
j_gene: TRBJ2-7
d_gene: -
abundance: -

CDR3aa: CAWGRAGGGETQYF
CDR3nt: TGTGCCTGGGGACGGGCGGGAGGCGGAGAGACCCAGTACTTC
v_gene: TRBV30
j_gene: TRBJ2-5
d_gene: TRBD2
abundance: -

CDR3aa: CASSVTTNSYEQYF
CDR3nt: TGCGCCAGCAGTGTTACAACCAACTCCTACGAGCAGTACTTC
v_gene: TRBV5-1
j_gene: TRBJ2-7
d_gene: -
abundance: -

CDR3aa: CASSLPSYEQYF
CDR3nt: TGTGCCAGCAGCCTCCCCTCCTACGAGCAGTACTTC
v_gene: TRBV27
j_gene: TRBJ2-7
d_gene: -
abundance: -

CDR3aa: CSAERGGETQYF
CDR3nt: TGCAGCGCCGAAAGGGGCGGAGAGACCCAGTACTTC
v_gene: TRBV29-1
j_gene: TRBJ2-5
d_gene: -
abundance: -

CDR3aa: CASRDRGGDTEAFF
CDR3nt: TGCGCCAGTCGAGACAGGGGAGGTGACACTGAAGCTTTCTTT
v_gene: TRBV5-1
j_gene: TRBJ1-1
d_gene: TRBD1
abundance: few

CDR3aa: CAISDNLNQPQHF
CDR3nt: TGTGCCATCAGTGACAACTTGAATCAGCCCCAGCATTTT
v_gene: TRBV10-3
j_gene: TRBJ1-5
d_gene: -
abundance: -

CDR3aa: CASSLESGGRYGYTF
CDR3nt: TGCGCCAGCAGCTTGGAGTCAGGGGGACGCTATGGCTACACCTTC
v_gene: TRBV5-1
j_gene: TRBJ1-2
d_gene: TRBD1
abundance: -

CDR3aa: CASRPTGGYQETQYF
CDR3nt: TGTGCCAGCAGGCCGACAGGGGGCTACCAAGAGACCCAGTACTTC
v_gene: TRBV6-1
j_gene: TRBJ2-5
d_gene: TRBD1
abundance: -

CDR3aa: CASQPLAGGYTDTQYF
CDR3nt: TGTGCCAGCCAGCCCCTAGCGGGGGGGTACACAGATACGCAGTATTTT
v_gene: TRBV19
j_gene: TRBJ2-3
d_gene: TRBD2
abundance: -

CDR3aa: CSVGGGSGNTIYF
CDR3nt: TGCAGCGTGGGAGGGGGCTCTGGAAACACCATATATTTT
v_gene: TRBV29-1
j_gene: TRBJ1-3
d_gene: -
abundance: -

CDR3aa: CATSSLKTDTQYF
CDR3nt: TGTGCCACCAGCAGCCTAAAAACGGATACGCAGTATTTT
v_gene: TRBV15
j_gene: TRBJ2-3
d_gene: -
abundance: -

CDR3aa: CASSYSGDNEQFF
CDR3nt: TGTGCCAGCAGTTACTCGGGGGACAATGAGCAGTTCTTC
v_gene: TRBV6-6
j_gene: TRBJ2-1
d_gene: -
abundance: few

CDR3aa: CAWSAPDRGYGYTF
CDR3nt: TGTGCCTGGAGTGCGCCGGACAGGGGGTATGGCTACACCTTC
v_gene: TRBV30
j_gene: TRBJ1-2
d_gene: TRBD1
abundance: -

CDR3aa: CASSILQQETQYF
CDR3nt: TGTGCCAGTAGTATCTTGCAACAAGAGACCCAGTACTTC
v_gene: TRBV19
j_gene: TRBJ2-5
d_gene: -
abundance: -

CDR3aa: CASSLRGANYGYTF
CDR3nt: TGTGCCAGCTCACTCAGGGGTGCTAACTATGGCTACACCTTC
v_gene: TRBV18
j_gene: TRBJ1-2
d_gene: -
abundance: -

CDR3aa: CASSVPTGNYGYTF
CDR3nt: TGTGCCAGCAGCGTACCGACAGGGAACTATGGCTACACCTTC
v_gene: TRBV9
j_gene: TRBJ1-2
d_gene: TRBD1
abundance: -

CDR3aa: CASSDVGVEGQYF
CDR3nt: TGTGCCAGCAGTGACGTAGGGGTAGAGGGGCAGTACTTC
v_gene: TRBV2
j_gene: TRBJ2-7
d_gene: -
abundance: -

CDR3aa: CAWSPGQYYGYTF
CDR3nt: TGTGCCTGGAGTCCAGGACAGTACTATGGCTACACCTTC
v_gene: TRBV30
j_gene: TRBJ1-2
d_gene: -
abundance: -

CDR3aa: CASSGRTGSGANVLTF
CDR3nt: TGCGCCAGCAGCGGGCGGACAGGGTCTGGGGCCAACGTCCTGACTTTC
v_gene: TRBV5-1
j_gene: TRBJ2-6
d_gene: TRBD1
abundance: once

CDR3aa: CASSLVPGGKGQPQHF
CDR3nt: TGTGCCAGCAGCTTAGTTCCAGGGGGGAAGGGTCAGCCCCAGCATTTT
v_gene: TRBV7-2
j_gene: TRBJ1-5
d_gene: TRBD1
abundance: -

CDR3aa: CASSGTSGEAYNEQFF
CDR3nt: TGTGCCAGCAGCGGGACTTCCGGGGAGGCCTACAATGAGCAGTTCTTC
v_gene: TRBV5-4
j_gene: TRBJ2-1
d_gene: -
abundance: -

CDR3aa: CASSETRQGGSSPLHF
CDR3nt: TGCGCCAGCAGTGAGACCCGACAGGGAGGGAGTTCACCCCTCCACTTT
v_gene: TRBV10-2
j_gene: TRBJ1-6
d_gene: TRBD1
abundance: -